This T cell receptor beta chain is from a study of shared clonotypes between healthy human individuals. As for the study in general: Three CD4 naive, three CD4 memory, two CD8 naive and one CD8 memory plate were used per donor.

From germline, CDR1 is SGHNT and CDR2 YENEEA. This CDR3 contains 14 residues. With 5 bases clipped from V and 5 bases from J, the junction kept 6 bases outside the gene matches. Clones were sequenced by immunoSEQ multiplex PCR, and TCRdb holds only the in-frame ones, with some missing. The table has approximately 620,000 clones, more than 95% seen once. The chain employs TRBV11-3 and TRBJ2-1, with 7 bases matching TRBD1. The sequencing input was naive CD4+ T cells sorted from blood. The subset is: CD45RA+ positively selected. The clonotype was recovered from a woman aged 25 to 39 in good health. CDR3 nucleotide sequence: TGTGCCAGCAGCATTCGGACAGGTAACAATGAGCAGTTCTTC. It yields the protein CASSIRTGNNEQFF.